The T cell receptor beta chain under discussion was sequenced for a study of control samples from healthy donors and cancer patients. Generated by immunoSEQ multiplex PCR, the TCRdb table keeps only in-frame clones and is missing some. The repertoire holds approximately 100,000 clones, with 92% as singletons. V trimming: 8 bases; J trimming: 2 bases; junction bases outside the gene matches: 9. Germline loops: CDR1 SNHLY, CDR2 FYNNEI. The CDR3 spans 14 residues. Sequenced sample: blood. J is TRBJ2-7 and V is TRBV2; 7 nucleotides line up with TRBD1. The receptor comes from a human donor in good health. The donor label of this sample is uncertain. In nucleotides, the CDR3 is TGTGCCAGCGCCGCTCGGGACAGACCCTACGAGCAGTACTTC. It codes for CASAARDRPYEQYF. The full variable domain, its missing parts supplied by reference TRBV2 and TRBJ2-7, is EPEVTQTPSHQVTQMGQEVILRCVPISNHLYFYWYRQILGQKVEFLVSFYNNEISEKSEIFDDQFSVERPDGSNFTLKIRSTKLEDSAMYFCASAARDRPYEQYFGPGTRLTVT.